Listed below are T cell receptor beta chains from one sample, sequenced in a study of OX40 agonist ivuxolimab in advanced cancers. Assay used: immunoSEQ multiplex PCR; TCRdb lists only in-frame clones, some missing. The repertoire holds some 100,000 clones, around nine tenths seen once, with over 0.7% in the top ten. Sample: CD4+ or CD8+ T cells sorted from blood, taken in a trial of the OX40 agonist ivuxolimab. Every receptor here comes from an adult with an advanced solid tumor such as melanoma, head and neck, liver or kidney cancer. Each CDR3 is given without its conserved first and last residue.

j_gene,v_gene,CDR3aa
TRBJ2-3,TRBV5-4,ASSWGRTDTQY
TRBJ2-2,TRBV30,AWSTRGVNTGELF
TRBJ1-2,TRBV5-5,ASSLFERGTGGLGYT
TRBJ2-2,TRBV19,ASSIGGTGELF
TRBJ2-3,TRBV2,ASGLARRTDTQY
TRBJ2-3,TRBV7-9,ASSFRGLDGDTQY
TRBJ2-7,TRBV18,ASSPDPSYEQY
TRBJ1-1,TRBV21-1,ASSDTQGRVNAEAF
TRBJ1-5,TRBV27,ASSRSGTSNQPQH
TRBJ2-7,TRBV7-2,ASSRPWQREYYEQY
TRBJ2-7,TRBV7-3,ASSPRDRSYEQY
TRBJ2-7,TRBV5-4,ASRGQGAYEQY
TRBJ2-5,TRBV7-2,ASSPTGQKETQY
TRBJ2-7,TRBV27,ASSPSRGSGRPVY
TRBJ1-2,TRBV10-3,AISELLSVYGYT
TRBJ1-2,TRBV6-5,ASTGDRGYYGYT
TRBJ1-1,TRBV28,ASSFPQENLPF
TRBJ1-4,TRBV5-8,ASSLRATNEKLF
TRBJ2-7,TRBV6-5,ASSYSGLYEQY
TRBJ1-6,TRBV5-6,ASSLSMGMNSPLH
TRBJ2-6,TRBV10-3,AIRGLAGARANVLT
TRBJ2-1,TRBV5-4,ASSALAGGYNEQF